What follows are 21 T cell receptor beta chains derived from one specimen sequenced in a study of tumor and adjacent non-tumor tissue in lung cancer. Three rounds of nested PCR, following a modified ARM-PCR protocol, produced the TCRbeta library. Each CDR3 protein gets one entry after TCRdb re-called the multiplex PCR reads with MiXCR. The profile shows about 200,000 distinct CDR3 sequences, around 71% of them singletons. The template was RNA from unsorted bulk tissue. The sample taken for sequencing was lung tumor tissue. These receptors were collected from a man in his 60s with non-small cell lung cancer.

The chain joins TRBV28 to TRBJ1-5, with D unresolved. V lost 2 bases to trimming and J lost 7 bases, with 3 bases between them. The CDR3 runs to 11 residues. The germline V gene encodes CDR1 MDHEN and CDR2 SYDVKM. The CDR3 protein is CASSLEQPQHF. CDR3 nucleotide sequence: TGTGCCAGCAGTTTAGAGCAGCCCCAGCATTTT.

This clonotype appeared many times. Mismatch with germline at one junction end may stem from a read error. The gene calls are TRBV20-1 and TRBJ1-1; D remains unclear. The CDR3 is 15 amino acids. Germline values: CDR1 DFQATT, CDR2 SNEGSKA (reference sequence). The CDR3 is CSARDRVGLNTEAFF. The DNA of the CDR3 is TGCAGTGCTAGAGATCGCGTAGGGCTGAATACTGAAGCTTTCTTT.

In regard to this clonotype: A much larger clone differs from this one at a single base, so this may be a read error. V usage is TRBV12-3 or TRBV12-4 and J usage is TRBJ2-5; D may be TRBD1 or TRBD2 (6 bases each). There are 12 residues in the CDR3. The CDR3 is CANSLEGEAQYF. CDR3 nucleotides: TGTGCCAACAGTTTGGAGGGGGAAGCCCAGTACTTC.

This clonotype was detected ten times or more. V is TRBV5-6 and J is TRBJ1-1; no reliable D call. V lost 2 bases to trimming and J lost 1 base, with 6 bases between them. Per germline, CDR1 SGHDT and CDR2 YYEEEE. This CDR3 is 13 amino acids long. Here the CDR3 reads CASSLGANTEAFF. In DNA, the CDR3 is TGTGCCAGCAGCTTAGGCGCGAACACTGAAGCTTTCTTT.

This clonotype was detected ten times or more. V and J are TRBV11-1 and TRBJ2-7, with 10 bases matching TRBD2. The CDR3 loop spans 14 amino acids. Trimming took 5 bases from V and 5 from J; bases not matched to a gene: 6. The germline gives CDR1 SGHAT, CDR2 FQDESV (reference sequence). This CDR3 is CASSPSGRGDEQYF. CDR3 in DNA: TGTGCCAGCAGCCCTAGCGGGAGAGGGGACGAGCAGTACTTC. The full variable domain, in which reference TRBV11-1 and TRBJ2-7 provide the parts outside the CDR3, is EAEVAQSPRYKITEKSQAVAFWCDPISGHATLYWYRQILGQGPELLVQFQDESVVDDSQLPKDRFSAERLKGVDSTLKIQPAELGDSAMYLCASSPSGRGDEQYFGPGTRLTVT.

This clonotype was seen just once. This rearrangement joins TRBV7-8 to TRBJ2-3, with 10 bases that match TRBD2. The V gene's germline CDR1 is SGHVS and CDR2 FQNEAQ. CDR3 size: 14 residues. With 10 bases clipped from V and 8 bases from J, the junction kept 12 bases outside the gene matches. The CDR3 region has the DNA TGTGCCATTAGCTTAAGCGGGGGGGCCGGTACGCAGTATTTT. Translated: CAISLSGGAGTQYF.

CDR3 amino acids: CASSATGGEAFF. CDR3 DNA: TGTGCCAGCAGTGCAACGGGGGGGGAAGCTTTCTTT. The chain couples TRBV12-3 or TRBV12-4 to TRBJ1-1; the D gene is possibly TRBD1 (5 bases). V gave up 5 bases and J gave up 8 bases, with 12 bases separating them. CDR3 length: 12 residues.

As concerns this clonotype: This may come from a read error, since a much larger clone is one base off. The chain has TRBV20-1 and TRBJ2-7; 7 bases are shared with TRBD2. Germline lookup yields CDR1 DFQATT and CDR2 SNEGSKA (reference sequence). The CDR3 covers 11 residues. Trimming removed 3 bases from V and 9 bases from J; junction bases left unmatched: 5. CDR3 nucleotides: TGCAGTGCTAGCCGCAGCGGGGTGCAGTACTTC. Protein product: CSASRSGVQYF.

This clonotype appeared once. The junction differs from germline at one of its ends, possibly a read error. V usage is TRBV11-3 and J usage is TRBJ2-7, with D unresolved. This CDR3 has 11 residues. Germline CDR1 is SGHNT and CDR2 is YENEEA. This CDR3 reads CASGLDCEQYF. CDR3 nucleotides: TGTGCCAGCGGCTTAGATTGCGAGCAGTACTTC.

As regards this clonotype: It may be a read error: a sequence one base away is much more abundant. This rearrangement joins TRBV29-1 to TRBJ1-1; the D gene is possibly TRBD1 (5 bases). Germline lookup yields CDR1 SQVTM and CDR2 ANQGSEA. CDR3 length: 13 amino acids. The germline V and J ends were trimmed by 8 bases and 4 bases, with 17 bases remaining between them. CDR3 in DNA: TGCAGCTATGCGGTCGGGGCCCTCACTGAAGCTTTCTTT. As protein: CSYAVGALTEAFF.

A note on this clonotype: This may come from a read error, since a much larger clone is one base off. The J gene is TRBJ1-5, the V gene TRBV11-3; D call uncertain. The CDR3 sequence is 13 residues long. CDR1 is SGHNT, CDR2 YENEEA, per germline. CDR3: CASSLGYNQSQHF. The CDR3 region has the DNA TGTGCCAGCAGCTTGGGGTATAATCAGTCCCAGCATTTT. Combining the CDR3 with reference TRBV11-3 and TRBJ1-5 gives the whole variable domain EAGVVQSPRYKIIEKKQPVAFWCNPISGHNTLYWYLQNLGQGPELLIRYENEEAVDDSQLPKDRFSAERLKGVDSTLKIQPAELGDSAVYLCASSLGYNQSQHFGDGTRLSIL.

The V and J genes are TRBV11-2 and TRBJ2-2, with TRBD2 matching 9 bases. The V gene end was trimmed by 3 bases and the J gene end by 0 bases; junction bases not matched to a gene: 11. This CDR3 region has 19 residues. Germline values: CDR1 SGHAT, CDR2 FQNNGV. DNA of the CDR3: TGTGCCAGCAGCTTGGCTAGCGGGATCCGAAGGGCGAACACCGGGGAGCTGTTTTTT. Its protein is CASSLASGIRRANTGELFF.

The rearrangement joins TRBV6-2 or TRBV6-3 to TRBJ2-1; 10 bases agree with TRBD2. The CDR3 totals 14 residues. Germline V CDR1 and CDR2: MNHEY, SVGEGT. CDR3 amino acids: CGSFLGTSVDEQFF. The CDR3 coding sequence is TGTGGCAGTTTCCTCGGGACTAGCGTCGATGAGCAGTTCTTC.

Concerning this clonotype itself: A much larger clone is a single base away; this may be a read error. V gene TRBV7-8 combines with J gene TRBJ1-5; no clear D gene. The CDR3 runs to 15 residues. Germline loops: CDR1 SGHVS, CDR2 FQNEAQ. Trimming took 5 bases from V and 1 from J, leaving 12 bases between them. CDR3 DNA: TGTGCCAGCAGCAGAGAGCACAGCAGCAATCAGCCCCAGCATTTT. Encoded protein: CASSREHSSNQPQHF.

The chain has TRBV20-1 and TRBJ2-5; TRBD1 matches 9 bases. This CDR3 is 14 amino acids long. The J segment lost 5 bases and the V segment lost 7 bases, leaving 11 bases of the junction unmatched. Germline V gene lookup returns CDR1 DFQATT and CDR2 SNEGSKA (reference sequence). CDR3 nucleotides: TGCAGTGTCGGAGACAGGGGGTATCGGGAGACCCAGTACTTC. As protein: CSVGDRGYRETQYF.

With respect to this clonotype: The missing conserved phenylalanine or tryptophan at the end of this CDR3 makes a read error likely. The rearrangement links TRBV20-1 to TRBJ2-3; no clear D. Germline V lookup: CDR1 DFQATT, CDR2 SNEGSKA (reference sequence). The CDR3 sequence is 14 residues long. Written as DNA, the CDR3 is TGCAATGCTAGAATTGTACACGGCGCAGATACGCAGTATCTT. Protein: CNARIVHGADTQYL.

This sequence joins TRBV4-3 and TRBJ2-7, with D perhaps matching TRBD2 (5 bases). The CDR3 sequence is 17 residues long. Per the germline V gene, CDR1 is LGHNA and CDR2 is YSLEER. Trimming left V 0 bases short and J 7 bases short, with 22 bases between. Here the CDR3 reads CASSQDRRPPWNYEQYF. In DNA form, the CDR3 reads TGCGCCAGCAGCCAAGATCGGAGGCCCCCTTGGAACTATGAGCAGTACTTC.

With regard to this clonotype: One end of the junction fails to match germline, which may point to a read error. This chain joins TRBV10-3 and TRBJ2-2, with 8 nucleotides matching TRBD2. Germline CDR1 reads ENHRY; CDR2 reads SYGVKD. The CDR3 is 15 residues long. CDR3 coding DNA: TGTGTCATCAGCGGACTAGCTGAGAACACCGGGGAGCTGTTTTTT. Its translation: CVISGLAENTGELFF.

Comment on this clonotype: A read error may produce the germline difference seen at one junction end. The chain recombines TRBV10-2 with TRBJ2-1; 11 nucleotides line up with TRBD2. CDR3 length: 17 amino acids. Germline loops: CDR1 WSHSY, CDR2 SAAADI. CDR3 in amino acids: CVSSGGTSGSGYNEQFF. The CDR3 region has the DNA TGCGTCAGCAGTGGGGGAACTAGCGGGAGCGGCTACAATGAGCAGTTCTTC.

Only one count was recorded for this clonotype. The junction shows a germline mismatch at one end, possibly a read error. The rearrangement joins TRBV11-2 to TRBJ2-3; tentative D call: TRBD2 (5 bases). The CDR3 has 15 residues. The germline gives CDR1 SGHAT, CDR2 FQNNGV. CDR3: CASNFGVGRTDTHYF. CDR3 coding DNA: TGTGCCAGCAACTTCGGGGTAGGACGCACAGATACGCACTATTTT.

Details on this clonotype: One junction end disagrees with the germline gene, perhaps due to a read error. The V gene is TRBV6-5, the J gene TRBJ2-7, with D possibly TRBD1 on 5 matching bases. Germline values: CDR1 MNHEY, CDR2 SVGAGI. The CDR3 spans 14 residues. DNA for the CDR3: TGTGCCAGCATTTACGATCGGACACTCCGGGAGCAGTACTTC. Translating it yields CASIYDRTLREQYF.